Below, 23 T cell receptor beta chains from the same sample are listed, as sequenced in a study of blood T cells in healthy people across ages. Sample-barcoded 5' priming and a J-beta primer mix drove a second PCR of roughly 6 to 12 cycles. Each CDR3 protein gets one entry after TCRdb re-called the 5' RACE reads with MiXCR. This sample carries around 800,000 distinct CDR3 sequences, 40% to 50% of them seen once, and the ten largest clones take around 21%. The sequenced sample consisted of blood. Receptor source: a man aged 60 to 75 in good health.

V usage is TRBV24-1 and J usage is TRBJ2-5; TRBD1 aligns across 7 bases. With 0 bases clipped from V and 11 bases from J, the junction kept 14 bases outside the gene matches. CDR3 length: 16 residues. Germline V lookup: CDR1 KGHDR, CDR2 SFDVKD. In nucleotides, the CDR3 is TGTGCCACCAGTGATTTGATGACAGGGTCTGTCAATGAGCAGTACTTC. Encoded protein: CATSDLMTGSVNEQYF.

This clonotype has a handful of counts. V gene TRBV20-1 combines with J gene TRBJ2-7; 8 nucleotides align to TRBD2. There are 12 residues in the CDR3. CDR1 is DFQATT and CDR2 is SNEGSKA in the germline V gene (reference sequence). V lost 3 bases, J lost 7 bases, and 5 bases stayed unmatched. The CDR3, as DNA: TGCAGTGCTAGCGGGGGGGCTGGTGAGCAGTACTTC. It codes for CSASGGAGEQYF.

In its sample, this clonotype was seen a few times. The chain combines TRBV9 with TRBJ1-5; 9 bases line up with TRBD1. Germline trimming cut 7 bases from V and 2 bases from J; bases unmatched to any gene: 4. Per germline, CDR1 SGDLS and CDR2 YYNGEE. The CDR3 sequence is 14 residues long. The CDR3 reads CASGTGNGNQPQHF. DNA for the CDR3: TGTGCCAGCGGGACAGGGAACGGCAATCAGCCCCAGCATTTT.

The chain joins TRBV20-1 to TRBJ2-7; the D call may be TRBD1 or TRBD2 (6 bases each). There are 14 residues in the CDR3. Germline V gene data show CDR1 as DFQATT and CDR2 as SNEGSKA (reference sequence). Trimming shortened V by 5 bases and J by 2 bases, and 16 bases separated the two germline ends. CDR3 coding DNA: TGCAGTGCTGGCCCCGGGGGCCGGACCTACGAGCAGTACTTC. Translation: CSAGPGGRTYEQYF.

This clonotype has only a few counts. The gene calls are TRBV10-3 and TRBJ1-2, with D maybe TRBD1 (5 bases). The V end lost 4 bases, the J end lost 9 bases, and 12 bases lay between the germline ends. CDR3 length equals 12 residues. The germline CDR1 and CDR2 sequences are ENHRY and SYGVKD. Here the CDR3 reads CAISGGDRRYTF. For the CDR3, the DNA is TGTGCCATCAGTGGGGGGGACCGACGCTACACCTTC.

V and J are TRBV27 and TRBJ1-5; 8 bases match TRBD1. The CDR3 extends over 15 amino acids. J lost 6 bases, V lost 7 bases, and 11 bases had no gene match. Germline V lookup: CDR1 MNHEY, CDR2 SMNVEV (reference sequence). This CDR3 is CASKLRDRSGQPQHF. The CDR3 DNA sequence: TGTGCCAGCAAACTAAGGGACAGGTCAGGTCAGCCCCAGCATTTT.

About this clonotype itself: It may be a read error: a sequence one base away is much more abundant. The chain carries TRBV20-1 and TRBJ2-1; 9 nucleotides align to TRBD2. Gene TRBJ2-7 matches the end of the DNA better, so the J call may be wrong. The CDR3 has 14 residues. Germline values: CDR1 DFQATT, CDR2 SNEGSKA (reference sequence). The CDR3 coding sequence is TGCAGTGCCAAACGCGGGGGGGATTACAATGAGCAGTACTTC. Protein sequence: CSAKRGGDYNEQYF.

This sequence joins TRBV12-3 or TRBV12-4 and TRBJ2-3, with D unclear. The CDR3 has 12 amino acids. With 5 bases removed from V and 3 bases from J, the gap between germline ends came to 6 bases. CDR3 DNA: TGTGCCAGCAGTAGACATACAGATACGCAGTATTTT. Protein: CASSRHTDTQYF.

This clonotype was seen a handful of times. This chain joins TRBV29-1 and TRBJ2-5; possible D gene TRBD1, 5 bases. The V gene's germline CDR1 is SQVTM and CDR2 ANQGSEA. The CDR3 is made up of 14 amino acids. V was trimmed by 1 base and J by 2 bases, leaving 11 bases between them. The CDR3 loop reads CSVEVAGWQETQYF. CDR3 DNA sequence: TGCAGCGTTGAAGTGGCAGGGTGGCAAGAGACCCAGTACTTC.

The J gene is TRBJ2-4, the V gene TRBV3-1; 9 bases map to TRBD2. The better agreement between TRBJ2-7 and the DNA end casts doubt on the J call. CDR3 length: 17 amino acids. Germline V gene data show CDR1 as LGHDT and CDR2 as YNNKEL (reference sequence). Here the CDR3 DNA reads TGTGCCAGCAGCCAAGCCCACCAGATAGCGGGGGCCTACGAGCAGTACTTC. It specifies CASSQAHQIAGAYEQYF.

By share, this clonotype counts as medium-sized. CDR3 loop: CASSRDRGIYNEQFF. CDR3 coding DNA: TGTGCCAGCAGTCGGGACAGGGGAATCTACAATGAGCAGTTCTTC. The rearrangement links TRBV9 to TRBJ2-1; 10 positions agree with TRBD1. Losses at the gene ends were 5 bases for V and 3 bases for J; bases not matched to a gene: 5. The germline gives CDR1 SGDLS, CDR2 YYNGEE. CDR3 length equals 15 residues.

This rearrangement joins TRBV6-2 or TRBV6-3 to TRBJ1-2; the match to TRBD1 covers 8 bases. The CDR3 contains 12 residues. Germline-derived CDR1 and CDR2 are MNHEY and SVGEGT. Trimming took 5 bases from V and 8 from J; bases not matched to a gene: 4. This CDR3 is CASSRRTGGYTF. The CDR3 nucleotides are TGTGCCAGCAGTCGCCGGACAGGGGGCTACACCTTC.

On this clonotype: The junction departs from the called germline gene at one end, perhaps through a read error. The V gene is TRBV28, the J gene TRBJ2-7; D is possibly TRBD1 (6 bases). CDR1 MDHEN and CDR2 SYDVKM come from the germline V gene. This CDR3 region has 12 residues. In DNA form, the CDR3 reads TGTGTCAGCAGGTCAGGGGCCTACGAGCAGTACTTC. As protein: CVSRSGAYEQYF.

A note on this clonotype: The germline gene is not matched at one end of the junction; a read error may be the cause. The chain joins TRBV5-4 to TRBJ2-1; TRBD2 matches 7 bases. The CDR3 sequence is 14 residues long. Germline CDR1 is SGHNT and CDR2 is YYREEE (reference sequence). The CDR3 bases are TGTGTCAGCAGCTGGGGGGGGGACTACAATGAGCAGTTCTTC. It yields the protein CVSSWGGDYNEQFF. The full variable domain, rest sourced from reference TRBV5-4 and TRBJ2-1, is ETGVTQSPTHLIKTRGQQVTLRCSSQSGHNTVSWYQQALGQGPQFIFQYYREEENGRGNFPPRFSGLQFPNYSSELNVNALELDDSALYLCVSSWGGDYNEQFFGPGTRLTVL.

The chain employs TRBV7-9 and TRBJ1-2, with 8 bases that match TRBD1. The CDR3 totals 14 residues. Germline CDR1 and CDR2: SEHNR and FQNEAQ (reference sequence). V dropped 5 bases and J dropped 5; count of bases not matched to a gene: 7. CDR3 amino acids: CASSAPGQVYGYTF. The CDR3 bases are TGTGCCAGCAGCGCACCGGGACAGGTATATGGCTACACCTTC.

J is TRBJ1-5 and V is TRBV29-1, with D perhaps TRBD1 (5 bases). V lost 4 bases, J lost 7 bases, and 11 bases lay in between. The CDR3 consists of 12 residues. The germline V gene encodes CDR1 SQVTM and CDR2 ANQGSEA. The CDR3 protein is CSVVGAGQPQHF. CDR3 bases: TGCAGCGTTGTAGGGGCTGGACAGCCCCAGCATTTT. Together with reference TRBV29-1 and TRBJ1-5, the CDR3 gives the full variable domain: SAVISQKPSRDICQRGTSLTIQCQVDSQVTMMFWYRQQPGQSLTLIATANQGSEATYESGFVIDKFPISRPNLTFSTLTVSNMSPEDSSIYLCSVVGAGQPQHFGDGTRLSIL.

This clonotype turned up a few times. This chain uses TRBV12-3 or TRBV12-4 with TRBJ1-4; D is ambiguous. The CDR3 has 15 residues. V lost 3 bases, J lost 3 bases, and 11 bases lay in between. CDR3 sequence reads: CASSLLNAANEKLFF. The CDR3 DNA follows: TGTGCCAGCAGTTTGTTAAATGCGGCTAATGAAAAACTGTTTTTT.

Of note for this clonotype: The junction does not match germline at one end; this may be a read error. This rearrangement joins TRBV7-3 to TRBJ2-7; 11 positions agree with TRBD2. Looked up from germline, CDR1 is SGHTA and CDR2 is FQGTGA. This CDR3 spans 17 amino acids. The CDR3 is CTSSLKIAGGVYNEQYF. DNA for the CDR3: TGTACCAGCAGCCTAAAAATAGCGGGGGGGGTTTACAATGAGCAGTACTTC. Using reference TRBV7-3 and TRBJ2-7 for the parts outside the CDR3, the full variable domain is GAGVSQTPSNKVTEKGKYVELRCDPISGHTALYWYRQSLGQGPEFLIYFQGTGAADDSGLPNDRFFAVRPEGSVSTLKIQRTERGDSAVYLCTSSLKIAGGVYNEQYFGPGTRLTVT.

Comment on this clonotype: A read error may explain this, as a much larger clone is one base away. The chain employs TRBV20-1 and TRBJ2-3, with 11 positions matching TRBD2. CDR3 length: 16 residues. Looked up from germline, CDR1 is DFQATT and CDR2 is SNEGSKA (reference sequence). CDR3 nucleotides: TGCAGTGCTAGAGATCTCGGGACTAGCGGCACAGATACGCAGTGTTTT. Its translation is CSARDLGTSGTDTQCF.

The CDR3 DNA reads as TGCGCCAGCAGTGACCCAGGAAAGTCCGAGCAGTACTTC. It yields the protein CASSDPGKSEQYF. The rearrangement uses TRBV10-1 and TRBJ2-5, with D uncertain. The DNA end is more similar to TRBJ2-7, so the J call may be wrong. Looked up from germline, CDR1 is WNHNN and CDR2 is SYGVQD (reference sequence). CDR3 size: 13 residues.

A few counts support this clonotype. This rearrangement joins TRBV9 to TRBJ1-5; no definite D call. The CDR3 is 15 amino acids. CDR1 is SGDLS, CDR2 YYNGEE, per germline. The V end was cut by 4 bases, the J end by 4 bases, with 15 bases between. This CDR3 is CASSPTPGWNQPQHF. The CDR3 DNA reads as TGTGCCAGCAGCCCCACCCCAGGTTGGAATCAGCCCCAGCATTTT.

As DNA, the CDR3 is TGTGCCGGGCGGGGGGAGCCGAACACCGGGGAGCTGTTTTTT. As protein: CAGRGEPNTGELFF. V gene TRBV6-2 or TRBV6-3 combines with J gene TRBJ2-2; 8 nucleotides line up with TRBD2. Germline loops: CDR1 MNHEY, CDR2 SVGEGT. V lost 11 bases to trimming and J lost 0 bases; unmatched junction nucleotides: 5. This CDR3 is 14 amino acids long.

Note on this clonotype: Given a much more abundant clone one base away, this may be a read error. The chain employs TRBV7-8 and TRBJ1-2; D gene ambiguous. This CDR3 has 15 amino acids. Germline CDR1 SGHVS, CDR2 FQNEAQ. The DNA of the CDR3 is TGTACCAGCAGCTTAGTGGCCGGGCGGGACTATGGCTACACCTTC. Amino acids: CTSSLVAGRDYGYTF.